Sequencing of this T cell receptor beta chain was carried out in a study of blood T cell repertoires in COVID-19. Study context: Samples representing acute and convalescent COVID-19 were sourced from the United States, Italy and Spain.

Germline values: CDR1 SGDLS, CDR2 YYNGEE. The trim removed 4 bases at V and 0 bases at J, leaving 4 bases unmatched. This CDR3 has 16 residues. Clones were read by immunoSEQ multiplex PCR, and TCRdb kept only the in-frame ones, dropping some. The table shows 95,000 to 150,000 clones, with roughly 74% occurring only once. This TCR derives from a man aged 60 to 75 with acute or convalescent COVID-19. The specimen sequenced was peripheral blood. The rearrangement links TRBV9 to TRBJ2-2; 9 bases align to TRBD1. CDR3 residues: CASSSRQGANTGELFF. CDR3 DNA sequence: TGTGCCAGCAGCTCACGACAGGGGGCGAACACCGGGGAGCTGTTTTTT. Using reference TRBV9 and TRBJ2-2 for the parts outside the CDR3, the full variable domain is DSGVTQTPKHLITATGQRVTLRCSPRSGDLSVYWYQQSLDQGLQFLIQYYNGEERAKGNILERFSAQQFPDLHSELNLSSLELGDSALYFCASSSRQGANTGELFFGEGSRLTVL.